In this sample, the clone carrying this T cell receptor (beta chain) turned up a few times. The germline gene is not matched at one end of the junction; a read error may be the cause. This sample stems from a study of cytomegalovirus exposure and HLA in healthy donors. Study details: Of some 410 genotyped donors, around 80% grouped in the Caucasian-associated ancestry cluster.

CDR3 size: 17 residues. The germline CDR1 and CDR2 sequences are SEHNR and FQNEAQ (reference sequence). PCR amplification relied on 60 Vbeta primers (plus 13 Jbeta primers). TCRdb keeps only in-frame clones here, not all; method: immunoSEQ multiplex PCR. Among nearly 65,000 clones listed, roughly 70% were seen once. Sample: PBMCs. The clonotype was recovered from a middle-aged man in good health and CMV-seronegative. The V call is TRBV7-9, the J call TRBJ1-4; TRBD1 matches 7 bases. The CDR3 DNA sequence: TGTTCCAGCAGCGAGGGGGCCAGTGGGGGACCTAATGAAAAACTGTTTTTT. This encodes CSSSEGASGGPNEKLFF.